This entry is about one TCR beta chain. The record originates from a study of blood T cell repertoires in COVID-19. Looking at the study overall: In each case, the material was cDNA or gDNA derived from T cells, B-cell-depleted T cells, or PBMCs.

Recruits, aged roughly 18 to 95 years, lived in some 25 US areas. V was shortened by 5 bases and J by 1 base, with 11 bases between the two germline ends. This CDR3 is built from 14 residues. Germline values: CDR1 SEHNR, CDR2 FQNEAQ (reference sequence). Sequencing was performed with immunoSEQ multiplex PCR; in TCRdb, only in-frame clones are kept and a portion is missing. The sample records some 300,000 clones, roughly 86% being singletons. The source is a woman between 50 and 59 years old who had been exposed to COVID-19. This rearrangement joins TRBV7-9 to TRBJ1-2; weak D call: TRBD1 (5 bases). The sample taken for sequencing was PBMCs or T cells enriched from blood (not recorded which). This chain's CDR3 is CASSPGGFNYGYTF. DNA of the CDR3: TGTGCCAGCAGCCCCGGGGGTTTTAACTATGGCTACACCTTC.